Listed here is a single T cell receptor (beta chain). What it binds is unknown. The sample is drawn from a study of cytomegalovirus exposure and HLA in healthy donors. Overall study context: Samples from HLA-typed donors yielded about 85 million unique TCRs in an early data release. Overall study findings and caveats: Among TCR sequences, most were rare, though some public TCRs appeared in many donors. Accurate prediction of HLA-A and HLA-B alleles (for most subjects) was reportedly achieved from TCR beta sequences.

Per germline, CDR1 LNHDA and CDR2 SQIVND (reference sequence). CDR3 length: 13 residues. Trimming cost V 4 bases and J 0 bases, with 4 bases left between them. Nominal health characterized the donors when sampled, though unrecorded immune exposures were likely. Primers for the PCR totalled 60 Vbeta and 13 Jbeta. Some clones are missing from TCRdb's copy, which holds only in-frame ones; the method was immunoSEQ multiplex PCR. The sample lists some 200,000 clones; around 75% were seen once. V usage is TRBV19 and J usage is TRBJ1-5; D not resolved. This TCR was sampled from a woman between 25 and 40 years old in good health and CMV-seronegative. The specimen sequenced was PBMCs. The CDR3 coding sequence is TGTGCCAGTAGTAGCGGTAGCAATCAGCCCCAGCATTTT. This sequence encodes CASSSGSNQPQHF.